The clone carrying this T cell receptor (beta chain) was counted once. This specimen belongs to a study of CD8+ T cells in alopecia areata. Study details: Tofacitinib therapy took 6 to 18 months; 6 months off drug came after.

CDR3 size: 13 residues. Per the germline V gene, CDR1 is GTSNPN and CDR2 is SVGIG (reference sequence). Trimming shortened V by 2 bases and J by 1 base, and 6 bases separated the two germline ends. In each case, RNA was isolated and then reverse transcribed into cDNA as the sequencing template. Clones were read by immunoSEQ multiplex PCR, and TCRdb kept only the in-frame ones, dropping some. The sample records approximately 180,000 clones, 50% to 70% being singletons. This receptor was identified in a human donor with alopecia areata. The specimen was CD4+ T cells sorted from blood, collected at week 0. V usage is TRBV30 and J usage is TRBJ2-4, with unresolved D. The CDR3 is CAWSRPAKNIQYF. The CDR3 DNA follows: TGTGCCTGGAGTCGTCCGGCCAAAAACATTCAGTACTTC.